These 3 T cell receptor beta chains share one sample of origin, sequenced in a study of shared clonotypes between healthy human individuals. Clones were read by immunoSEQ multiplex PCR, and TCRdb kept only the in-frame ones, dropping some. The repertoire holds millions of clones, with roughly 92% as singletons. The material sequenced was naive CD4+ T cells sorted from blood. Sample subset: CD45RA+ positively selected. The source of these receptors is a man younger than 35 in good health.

In DNA, the CDR3 is TGCGCCAGCAGCAGGGATAACGGGACAGGGTCCTACGAGCAGTACTTC. The encoded protein is CASSRDNGTGSYEQYF. V gene TRBV5-1 combines with J gene TRBJ2-7; 9 bases line up with TRBD1. V shed 4 bases and J 1 base; nucleotides not matched to a gene: 9. This CDR3 has 16 residues. Germline V gives CDR1 SGHRS, CDR2 YFSETQ.

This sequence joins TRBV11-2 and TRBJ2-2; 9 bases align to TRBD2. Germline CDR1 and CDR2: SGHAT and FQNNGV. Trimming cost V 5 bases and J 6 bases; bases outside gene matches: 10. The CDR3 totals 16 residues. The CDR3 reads CASSRTGTSFPGELFF. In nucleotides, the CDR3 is TGTGCCAGCAGCCGCACCGGGACTAGCTTCCCCGGGGAGCTGTTTTTT.

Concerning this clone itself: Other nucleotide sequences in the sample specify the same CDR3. CDR3: CAWSVGLGNEKLFF. The CDR3 DNA sequence: TGTGCCTGGAGTGTAGGGCTGGGAAATGAAAAACTGTTTTTT. The V call is TRBV30, the J call TRBJ1-4; unclear D gene. Germline V gives CDR1 GTSNPN, CDR2 SVGIG (reference sequence). V dropped 0 bases and J dropped 5 bases, with 10 bases sitting between them. The CDR3 is 14 amino acids.